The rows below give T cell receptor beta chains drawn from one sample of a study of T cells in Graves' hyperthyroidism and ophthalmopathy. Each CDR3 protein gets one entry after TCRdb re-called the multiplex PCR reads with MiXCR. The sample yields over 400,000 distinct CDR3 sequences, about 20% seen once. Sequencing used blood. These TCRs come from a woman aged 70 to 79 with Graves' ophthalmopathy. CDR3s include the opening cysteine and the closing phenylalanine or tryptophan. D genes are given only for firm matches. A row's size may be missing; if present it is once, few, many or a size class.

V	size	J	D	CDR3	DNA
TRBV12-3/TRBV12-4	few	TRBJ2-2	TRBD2	CASSLGGRSGELFF	TGTGCCAGCAGTTTGGGGGGGAGAAGCGGGGAGCTGTTTTTT
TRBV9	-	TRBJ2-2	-	CASSPLENTGELFF	TGTGCCAGCAGCCCCCTCGAGAACACCGGGGAGCTGTTTTTT
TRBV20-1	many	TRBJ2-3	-	CSARDAAVHTDTQYF	TGCAGTGCTAGAGATGCCGCGGTACACACAGATACGCAGTATTTT
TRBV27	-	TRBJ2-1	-	CASSLLGANEQFF	TGTGCCAGCAGTTTACTGGGAGCAAATGAGCAGTTCTTC
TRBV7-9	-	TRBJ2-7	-	CASSWAPRVEQYF	TGTGCCAGCAGCTGGGCCCCAAGGGTCGAGCAGTACTTC
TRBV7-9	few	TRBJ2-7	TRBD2	CASRTGTSSYEQYF	TGTGCCAGCAGAACCGGGACTAGCTCCTACGAGCAGTACTTC
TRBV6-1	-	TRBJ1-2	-	CASRLGSSNYGYTF	TGTGCCAGCCGCCTAGGCAGTTCTAACTATGGCTACACCTTC
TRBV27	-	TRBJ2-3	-	CASSLTPLRTDTQYF	TGTGCCAGCAGTTTAACTCCTCTCCGCACGGATACGCAGTATTTT
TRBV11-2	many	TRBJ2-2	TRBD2	CASSSLRTSGKATGELFF	TGTGCCAGCAGCTCCCTTCGGACTAGCGGGAAAGCCACCGGGGAGCTGTTTTTT
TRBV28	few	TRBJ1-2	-	CASSLLAGASNYGYTF	TGTGCCAGCAGTTTATTAGCAGGGGCATCGAACTATGGCTACACCTTC
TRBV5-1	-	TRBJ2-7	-	CAGSVTGPYEQYF	TGCGCCGGCAGTGTGACAGGCCCCTACGAGCAGTACTTC
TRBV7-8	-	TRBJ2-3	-	CASRVYGTDTQYF	TGTGCCAGCAGGGTGTACGGCACAGATACGCAGTATTTT
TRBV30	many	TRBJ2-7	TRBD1	CALDRVGEQYF	TGTGCCTTGGACAGGGTGGGGGAGCAGTACTTC
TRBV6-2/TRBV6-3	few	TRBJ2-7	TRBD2	CASSRTSGRAIYEQYF	TGTGCCAGCAGTCGTACTAGCGGGAGGGCCATCTACGAGCAGTACTTC
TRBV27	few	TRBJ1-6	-	CASSLLAGDSPLHF	TGTGCCAGCAGTTTATTGGCAGGGGATTCACCCCTCCACTTT
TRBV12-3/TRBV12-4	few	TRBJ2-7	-	CASSSPMAETYEQYF	TGTGCCAGCAGTTCTCCTATGGCGGAGACCTACGAGCAGTACTTC
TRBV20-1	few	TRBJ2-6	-	CSAEGSGANVLTF	TGCAGTGCGGAGGGCTCTGGGGCCAACGTCCTGACTTTC
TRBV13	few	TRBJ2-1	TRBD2	CASSPPLQGPGLVPHEQFF	TGTGCCAGCAGCCCCCCCCTTCAAGGACCGGGACTAGTTCCCCATGAGCAGTTCTTC
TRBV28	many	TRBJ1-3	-	CASGTQGSGNTIYF	TGTGCCAGCGGTACCCAGGGCTCTGGAAACACCATATATTTT
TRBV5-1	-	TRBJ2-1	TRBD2	CASSSPGTSPSEQFF	TGCGCCAGCAGCTCCCCCGGGACTAGTCCCAGTGAGCAGTTCTTC
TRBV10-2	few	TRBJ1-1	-	CASSEHSLNTEAFF	TGCGCCAGCAGTGAGCACAGCTTGAACACTGAAGCTTTCTTT
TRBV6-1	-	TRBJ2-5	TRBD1	CASRSGGRETQYF	TGTGCCAGCAGATCAGGGGGCCGGGAGACCCAGTACTTC
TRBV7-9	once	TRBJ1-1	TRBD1	CASSFGDRGGTEAFF	TGTGCCAGCAGCTTCGGGGACAGGGGTGGAACTGAAGCTTTCTTT
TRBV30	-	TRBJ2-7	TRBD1	CAWSVGTGGSEQYF	TGTGCCTGGAGTGTAGGGACAGGGGGAAGTGAGCAGTACTTC
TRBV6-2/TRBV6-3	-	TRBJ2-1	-	CASSYLQRYNEQFF	TGTGCCAGCAGTTACCTCCAACGCTACAATGAGCAGTTCTTC
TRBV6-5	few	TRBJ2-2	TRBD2	CASSYGGRGTGELFF	TGTGCCAGCAGTTACGGAGGGAGGGGCACCGGGGAGCTGTTTTTT
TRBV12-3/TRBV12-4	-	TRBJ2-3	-	CASSLMGVITGTQYF	TGTGCCAGCAGTTTAATGGGGGTGATAACAGGTACGCAGTATTTT
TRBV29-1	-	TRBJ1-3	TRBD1	CSVEENRGTNTIYF	TGCAGCGTTGAAGAGAACAGGGGGACGAACACCATATATTTT
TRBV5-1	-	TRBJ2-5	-	CASSPVRGRRETQYF	TGCGCCAGCAGCCCGGTGCGGGGGCGACGAGAGACCCAGTACTTC
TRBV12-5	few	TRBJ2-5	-	CASGLGTDYQETQYF	TGTGCTAGTGGTTTGGGAACAGATTACCAAGAGACCCAGTACTTC
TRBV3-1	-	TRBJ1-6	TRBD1	CASSPTGTADSPLHF	TGTGCCAGCAGCCCCACCGGGACAGCTGATTCACCCCTCCACTTT
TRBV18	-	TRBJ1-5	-	CASSPTQGFNQPQHF	TGTGCCAGCTCACCGACACAGGGTTTCAATCAGCCCCAGCATTTT
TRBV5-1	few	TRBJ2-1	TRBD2	CASSLGDYSYNEQFF	TGCGCCAGCAGCTTGGGGGACTACTCCTACAATGAGCAGTTCTTC
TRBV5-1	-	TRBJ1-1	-	CASSSGLLGVKNTEAFF	TGCGCCAGCAGCTCGGGCCTTCTCGGGGTTAAGAACACTGAAGCTTTCTTT
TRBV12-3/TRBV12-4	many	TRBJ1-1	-	CASSREMNTEAFF	TGTGCCAGCAGTAGAGAGATGAACACTGAAGCTTTCTTT
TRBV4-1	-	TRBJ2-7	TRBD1	CASSQDSGTAVDEQYF	TGCGCCAGCAGCCAAGACTCGGGGACAGCCGTCGACGAGCAGTACTTC